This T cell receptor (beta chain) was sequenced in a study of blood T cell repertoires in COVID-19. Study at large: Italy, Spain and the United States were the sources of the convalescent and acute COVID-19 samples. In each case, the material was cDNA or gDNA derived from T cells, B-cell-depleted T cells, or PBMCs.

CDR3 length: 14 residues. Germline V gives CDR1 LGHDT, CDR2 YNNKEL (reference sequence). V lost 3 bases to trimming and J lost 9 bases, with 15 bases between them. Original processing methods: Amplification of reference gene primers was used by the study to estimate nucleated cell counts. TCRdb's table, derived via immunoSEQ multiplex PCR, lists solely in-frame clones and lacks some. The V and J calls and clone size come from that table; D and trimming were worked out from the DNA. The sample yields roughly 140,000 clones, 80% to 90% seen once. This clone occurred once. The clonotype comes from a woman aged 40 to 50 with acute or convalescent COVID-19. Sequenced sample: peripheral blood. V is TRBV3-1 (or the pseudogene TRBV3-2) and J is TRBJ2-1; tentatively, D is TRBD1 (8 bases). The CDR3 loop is CASSQRQGRGEQFF. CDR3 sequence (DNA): TGTGCCAGCAGCCAGAGACAGGGGAGGGGTGAGCAGTTCTTC.